The T cell receptor beta chain described here comes from a study of blood T cell repertoires in COVID-19. Looking at the study overall: Collection of acute and convalescent COVID-19 samples took place in the United States, Italy and Spain. The analysed material was cDNA or gDNA that came from T cells, B-cell-depleted T cells, or PBMCs.

Trimming at V came to 4 bases and at J to 3 bases, leaving 7 bases not matched to a gene. The CDR3 totals 15 residues. Per the germline V gene, CDR1 is SGHNT and CDR2 is YYREEE (reference sequence). The method was immunoSEQ multiplex PCR; TCRdb's version includes in-frame clones alone and lacks a portion of them. The data contain approximately 210,000 clones, about 86% of them singletons. Enrolled through a virtual design, the participants were between about 18 and 100 years of age and came from under 25 US areas. Categorization into cohorts depended on clinical history that participants reported. The receptor comes from a woman in her forties or fifties with acute COVID-19. Sequencing was performed on PBMCs or T cells enriched from blood (not recorded which). The V and J genes are TRBV5-4 and TRBJ2-5, with 9 bases lining up with TRBD2. The CDR3 protein is CASSRRAGGKETQYF. In DNA form, the CDR3 reads TGTGCCAGCAGCCGAAGGGCGGGAGGGAAAGAGACCCAGTACTTC. Based on the CDR3 plus reference TRBV5-4 and TRBJ2-5, the full variable domain is ETGVTQSPTHLIKTRGQQVTLRCSSQSGHNTVSWYQQALGQGPQFIFQYYREEENGRGNFPPRFSGLQFPNYSSELNVNALELDDSALYLCASSRRAGGKETQYFGPGTRLLVL.